Listed here are 27 T cell receptor beta chains from one sample, sequenced in a study of blood T cell repertoires in COVID-19. Clones were sequenced by immunoSEQ multiplex PCR, and TCRdb holds only the in-frame ones, with some missing. The table records approximately 190,000 clones, around 83% of them present only once. Sequencing was done on a sample of peripheral blood. Every receptor here comes from a woman aged 40 to 50 with acute or convalescent COVID-19.

V gene TRBV5-6 combines with J gene TRBJ2-7; 9 bases fit TRBD1. Germline V gene sequence: CDR1 SGHDT, CDR2 YYEEEE. The CDR3 runs 13 residues. The J segment lost 6 bases and the V segment lost 0 bases, leaving 1 base of the junction unmatched. The CDR3 coding sequence is TGTGCCAGCAGCTTGGGGGGACAGGGCGAGCAGTACTTC. Translation gives CASSLGGQGEQYF.

The chain joins TRBV5-5 to TRBJ2-1, with a tentative D call TRBD2 (6 bases). CDR1 is SGHKS, CDR2 YYEKEE, per germline (reference sequence). The CDR3 covers 16 residues. The V end was cut by 2 bases, the J end by 10 bases, with 22 bases between. The CDR3 DNA is TGTGCCAGCAGCTTTGGGACTTGGGGGATTCGTGGCGAGCAGTTCTTC. The encoded protein is CASSFGTWGIRGEQFF. The variable domain in full, with the rest retrieved from reference TRBV5-5 and TRBJ2-1, is DAGVTQSPTHLIKTRGQQVTLRCSPISGHKSVSWYQQVLGQGPQFIFQYYEKEERGRGNFPDRFSARQFPNYSSELNVNALLLGDSALYLCASSFGTWGIRGEQFFGPGTRLTVL.

The V gene is TRBV30, the J gene TRBJ1-2; a possible D gene is TRBD1 (6 bases). Germline assignment: CDR1 GTSNPN and CDR2 SVGIG (reference sequence). The CDR3 contains 14 residues. Between the trimmed V and J ends, which lost 3 bases and 5 bases, there was a span of 16 bases. CDR3 nucleotides: TGTGCCTGGAGCTGGAAGGGGGGGCGATATGGCTACACCTTC. Translating gives CAWSWKGGRYGYTF.

This chain uses TRBV28 with TRBJ2-5, with D perhaps TRBD1 (6 bases). The germline V gene has CDR1 MDHEN and CDR2 SYDVKM. CDR3 length: 12 residues. V was clipped by 9 bases and J by 5 bases, with 13 bases between them. CDR3 coding DNA: TGTGCCAGTATCAACAGGGAGGAGACCCAGTACTTC. Protein: CASINREETQYF.

This chain uses TRBV4-1 with TRBJ1-1; no reliable D call. The germline V gene has CDR1 MGHRA and CDR2 YSYEKL. The CDR3 is 15 amino acids. Trimming cost V 1 base and J 4 bases, with 13 bases left between them. CDR3 sequence: CASSQGAGLGTEAFF. CDR3 in DNA: TGCGCCAGCAGCCAAGGGGCGGGATTGGGCACTGAAGCTTTCTTT.

At least ten counts were recorded for this clone. The chain is built from TRBV10-3 and TRBJ1-2; a possible D gene is TRBD1 (6 bases). From germline, CDR1 is ENHRY and CDR2 SYGVKD. V dropped 5 bases and J dropped 4 bases, with 11 bases sitting between them. This CDR3 spans 13 amino acids. The chain's CDR3 is CAISSGVFYGYTF. In DNA form, the CDR3 reads TGTGCCATCAGTTCAGGGGTTTTCTATGGCTACACCTTC.

This sequence joins TRBV10-3 and TRBJ2-1, with 13 nucleotides matching TRBD2. With V trimmed by 5 bases and J by 3 bases, 4 bases remained unmatched. The length of the CDR3 is 16 residues. Germline CDR1 is ENHRY and CDR2 is SYGVKD. The CDR3 protein is CAISRLAGGGYNEQFF. CDR3 bases: TGTGCCATCAGTCGACTAGCGGGAGGAGGCTACAATGAGCAGTTCTTC.

The chain carries TRBV19 and TRBJ1-5; D is ambiguous. The CDR3 contains 15 residues. The V end lost 10 bases, the J end lost 0 bases, and 16 bases lay between the germline ends. Per the germline V gene, CDR1 is LNHDA and CDR2 is SQIVND (reference sequence). The CDR3 sequence: CATSGSLYSNQPQHF. The CDR3 bases are TGTGCCACCTCGGGGTCTCTTTATAGCAATCAGCCCCAGCATTTT.

This clone was detected once. This chain connects TRBV5-4 to TRBJ1-3; D call uncertain. Between the trimmed V and J ends, which lost 1 base and 8 bases, there was a span of 25 bases. Per the germline V gene, CDR1 is SGHNT and CDR2 is YYREEE (reference sequence). The CDR3 consists of 18 residues. CDR3 DNA: TGTGCCAGCAGCTTGTTGGGCTCCCGAGTCTGGGAGAGAGACACCATATATTTT. Its protein product is CASSLLGSRVWERDTIYF.

The rearrangement joins TRBV13 to TRBJ2-1; 8 nucleotides match TRBD1. V shed 4 bases, J shed 9 bases, and the junction held 11 bases outside the gene matches. CDR1 PRHDT and CDR2 FYEKMQ come from the germline V gene (reference sequence). This CDR3 contains 15 residues. The CDR3 DNA sequence: TGTGCCAGCAGCTCGCAGGGGGCGAGTGAAGGTGAGCAGTTCTTC. The encoded protein is CASSSQGASEGEQFF.

This CDR3 is CASRGATREASYTDTQYF. The CDR3 region has the DNA TGTGCAAGTCGCGGAGCTACTCGGGAGGCGTCTTACACAGATACGCAGTATTTT. The chain is built from TRBV12-2 and TRBJ2-3; the D call of TRBD2 is as the table states it, not checked on the DNA. TRBV12-2 is labeled a pseudogene. This CDR3 spans 18 amino acids.

This chain joins TRBV5-8 and TRBJ1-5; 12 bases agree with TRBD1. From germline, CDR1 is SGHTS and CDR2 YDEGEE. The CDR3 extends over 17 amino acids. V lost 4 bases to trimming and J lost 2 bases; unmatched junction nucleotides: 7. CDR3 sequence: CASSPWGTGGGNQPQHF. For the CDR3, the DNA is TGTGCCAGCAGCCCCTGGGGGACAGGGGGCGGCAATCAGCCCCAGCATTTT.

The genes are TRBV5-4 and TRBJ1-4; 8 bases are shared with TRBD1. Trimming took 3 bases from V and 4 from J; bases not matched to a gene: 2. Germline CDR1 reads SGHNT; CDR2 reads YYREEE (reference sequence). The CDR3 contains 14 residues. The CDR3 DNA is TGTGCCAGCAGCTCGGGACAGGTTAATGAAAAACTGTTTTTT. Translating gives CASSSGQVNEKLFF.

The chain is built from TRBV5-1 and TRBJ2-1; 7 bases match TRBD2. CDR3 length: 15 residues. J lost 6 bases, V lost 1 base, and 7 bases had no gene match. The germline CDR1 and CDR2 sequences are SGHRS and YFSETQ. The CDR3 sequence is CASSLRRELANEQFF. The CDR3 DNA reads as TGCGCCAGCAGCTTGCGGCGGGAGTTGGCCAATGAGCAGTTCTTC. The full variable domain, with the rest looked up from reference TRBV5-1 and TRBJ2-1, is KAGVTQTPRYLIKTRGQQVTLSCSPISGHRSVSWYQQTPGQGLQFLFEYFSETQRNKGNFPGRFSGRQFSNSRSEMNVSTLELGDSALYLCASSLRRELANEQFFGPGTRLTVL.

V is TRBV28 and J is TRBJ2-5; TRBD2 matches at 7 bases. The CDR3 length is 18 residues. Germline CDR1 and CDR2: MDHEN and SYDVKM. V shed 2 bases and J 3 bases; nucleotides not matched to a gene: 15. The CDR3 is CASSLVAASGREKETQYF. The CDR3 DNA follows: TGTGCCAGCAGTTTAGTTGCTGCTAGCGGCCGAGAAAAAGAGACCCAGTACTTC.

The J gene is TRBJ2-7, the V gene TRBV5-6; D perhaps matches TRBD1 (5 bases). Trimming left V 0 bases short and J 3 bases short, with 22 bases between. This CDR3 spans 18 amino acids. Germline CDR1 is SGHDT and CDR2 is YYEEEE. As DNA, the CDR3 is TGTGCCAGCAGCTTGGAGGAGACCCGAAGGGGAAACTACTACGAGCAGTACTTC. This encodes CASSLEETRRGNYYEQYF.

This clone has a count of ten or more. The J gene is TRBJ1-4, the V gene TRBV6-6; 7 bases are a match to TRBD1. The CDR3 is made up of 13 amino acids. Germline V CDR1 and CDR2: MNHNY, SVGAGI (reference sequence). J lost 4 bases, V lost 11 bases, and 7 bases had no gene match. This chain's CDR3 is CAVRDSDNEKLFF. In nucleotides, the CDR3 is TGTGCCGTCCGGGACAGCGATAATGAAAAACTGTTTTTT.

The chain couples TRBV29-1 to TRBJ1-5; unclear D gene. The CDR3 consists of 12 residues. CDR1 and CDR2 (germline): SQVTM, ANQGSEA. V was pared by 4 bases and J by 4 bases, with 8 bases between. CDR3 sequence reads: CSVASVNQPQHF. Here the CDR3 DNA reads TGCAGCGTTGCCAGTGTTAATCAGCCCCAGCATTTT. The full variable domain, its missing parts supplied by reference TRBV29-1 and TRBJ1-5, is SAVISQKPSRDICQRGTSLTIQCQVDSQVTMMFWYRQQPGQSLTLIATANQGSEATYESGFVIDKFPISRPNLTFSTLTVSNMSPEDSSIYLCSVASVNQPQHFGDGTRLSIL.

The chain carries TRBV28 and TRBJ1-5, with D perhaps matching TRBD1 (5 bases). Looked up from germline, CDR1 is MDHEN and CDR2 is SYDVKM. Trimming stripped 6 bases from V and 5 bases from J, with 11 bases between. The CDR3 is 13 residues long. The CDR3 region has the DNA TGTGCCAGCAGCGGGTGGGGGGATCAGCCCCAGCATTTT. It translates to CASSGWGDQPQHF.

The chain recombines TRBV27 with TRBJ2-1; D uncertain. Germline assignment: CDR1 MNHEY and CDR2 SMNVEV (reference sequence). There are 12 residues in the CDR3. Trimming took 8 bases from V and 7 from J, leaving 12 bases between them. The CDR3 loop is CASRDTWNEQFF. As DNA, the CDR3 is TGTGCCAGCCGCGACACGTGGAATGAGCAGTTCTTC.

The J gene is TRBJ2-2, the V gene TRBV6-4; the match to TRBD2 covers 12 bases. The germline CDR1 and CDR2 sequences are MRHNA and SNTAGT. V dropped 2 bases and J dropped 2; count of bases not matched to a gene: 9. CDR3 length equals 19 residues. CDR3 sequence reads: CASSDLPQLAGGNTGELFF. The DNA for the CDR3 is TGTGCCAGCAGTGACCTCCCCCAACTAGCGGGAGGAAACACCGGGGAGCTGTTTTTT.

The J gene is TRBJ1-1, the V gene TRBV29-1; 8 nucleotides align to TRBD1. The CDR3 totals 13 residues. V was clipped by 4 bases and J by 5 bases; unmatched bases: 6. The V gene's germline CDR1 is SQVTM and CDR2 ANQGSEA. The CDR3 region has the DNA TGCAGCGTTGCAGGGGGCGTGTGGACTGAAGCTTTCTTT. Its translation is CSVAGGVWTEAFF.

The CDR3 is CASSPGQVGSSGANVLTF. The CDR3, as DNA: TGCGCCAGCAGCCCCGGACAGGTGGGGTCCTCTGGGGCCAACGTCCTGACTTTC. The chain links TRBV5-1 to TRBJ2-6, with 7 nucleotides matching TRBD1. The CDR3 length is 18 residues. Germline V gene sequence: CDR1 SGHRS, CDR2 YFSETQ. Trimming removed 4 bases from V and 0 bases from J; junction bases left unmatched: 10. Full variable domain (missing parts from reference TRBV5-1 and TRBJ2-6): KAGVTQTPRYLIKTRGQQVTLSCSPISGHRSVSWYQQTPGQGLQFLFEYFSETQRNKGNFPGRFSGRQFSNSRSEMNVSTLELGDSALYLCASSPGQVGSSGANVLTFGAGSRLTVL.

This clone was observed a single time. The V call is TRBV19, the J call TRBJ1-1; D unclear. Deletions cut 5 bases from V and 5 bases from J, with 15 bases between. This CDR3 has 14 amino acids. Looked up from germline, CDR1 is LNHDA and CDR2 is SQIVND (reference sequence). For the CDR3, the DNA is TGTGCCAGTAGTGACGGTCAGCAGGTAACTGAAGCTTTCTTT. It specifies CASSDGQQVTEAFF.

The chain couples TRBV2 to TRBJ1-5, with 8 bases that match TRBD1. CDR3 length equals 15 residues. Trimming cost V 6 bases and J 3 bases; bases outside gene matches: 7. Germline V gene sequence: CDR1 SNHLY, CDR2 FYNNEI. CDR3: CASRAGTGLNQPQHF. The CDR3, as DNA: TGTGCCAGCAGGGCGGGGACAGGTCTCAATCAGCCCCAGCATTTT. Full variable domain (remainder filled in from reference TRBV2 and TRBJ1-5): EPEVTQTPSHQVTQMGQEVILRCVPISNHLYFYWYRQILGQKVEFLVSFYNNEISEKSEIFDDQFSVERPDGSNFTLKIRSTKLEDSAMYFCASRAGTGLNQPQHFGDGTRLSIL.

This chain links TRBV7-7 with TRBJ2-3, with 9 bases aligning to TRBD2. Germline V gene data show CDR1 as SSHAT and CDR2 as FNYEAQ (reference sequence). The CDR3 is made up of 15 amino acids. V lost 5 bases to trimming and J lost 2 bases; unmatched junction nucleotides: 5. CDR3 sequence: CASSRGLALTDTQYF. CDR3 DNA sequence: TGTGCCAGCAGCCGGGGACTAGCCCTCACAGATACGCAGTATTTT.

As DNA, the CDR3 is TGTGCCTGGAGGCCTTACCCGACAGCTGCTGGGGCCAACGTCCTGACTTTC. Its translation: CAWRPYPTAAGANVLTF. The gene calls are TRBV30 and TRBJ2-6, with a weak D call TRBD1 (5 bases). Germline loops: CDR1 GTSNPN, CDR2 SVGIG (reference sequence). V lost 3 bases to trimming and J lost 2 bases, with 17 bases between them. This CDR3 spans 17 amino acids.